This T cell receptor (beta chain) came from a study of blood T cell repertoires in COVID-19. Study information: In each case, the material was cDNA or gDNA derived from T cells, B-cell-depleted T cells, or PBMCs.

This clone has only one observation. Germline V gene sequence: CDR1 SGHTA, CDR2 FQGNSA. The CDR3 runs 15 residues. Trimming removed 2 bases at V and 0 bases at J, with 10 bases between. TCRdb's table, derived via immunoSEQ multiplex PCR, lists solely in-frame clones and lacks some. Among over 200,000 clones listed, approximately 80% were seen once. This sequence was found in a woman in her 50s with acute COVID-19. The sequenced material came from PBMCs or T cells enriched from blood (not recorded which). The rearrangement uses TRBV7-2 and TRBJ1-1; the D gene is possibly TRBD1 (5 bases). CDR3 sequence reads: CASSLQGMVNTEAFF. In DNA, the CDR3 is TGTGCCAGCAGCTTACAGGGAATGGTGAACACTGAAGCTTTCTTT.